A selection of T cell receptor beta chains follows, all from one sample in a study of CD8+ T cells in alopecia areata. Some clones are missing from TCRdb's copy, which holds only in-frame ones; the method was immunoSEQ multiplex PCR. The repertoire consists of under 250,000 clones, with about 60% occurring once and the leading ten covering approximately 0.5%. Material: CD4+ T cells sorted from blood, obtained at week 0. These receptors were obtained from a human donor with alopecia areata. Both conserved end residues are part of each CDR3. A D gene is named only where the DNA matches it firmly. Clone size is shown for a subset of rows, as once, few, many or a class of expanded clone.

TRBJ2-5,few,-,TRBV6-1,TGTGCCATCAGTGAGCCCTTCCTGCTAGCGCGAGATAAAGAGACCCAGTACTTC,CAISEPFLLARDKETQYF
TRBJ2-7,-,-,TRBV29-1,TGCAGCGTTGTCTCGGGACATGGAATGGACGAGCAGTACTTC,CSVVSGHGMDEQYF
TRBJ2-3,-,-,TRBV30,TGTGCCTGGGGATCAGGAGATACGCAGTATTTT,CAWGSGDTQYF
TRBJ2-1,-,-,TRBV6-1,TGTGCCAGCAGTGAAAGAAACAGACCCAACCCGAACAATGAGCAGTTCTTC,CASSERNRPNPNNEQFF
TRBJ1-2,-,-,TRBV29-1,TGCAGCGTTGAAGCGGGGCGTGGTTATGGCTACACCTTC,CSVEAGRGYGYTF
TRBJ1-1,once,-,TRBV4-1,TGCGCCAGCAGCCAAGATACGAGACAAGACCTTAACACTGAAGCTTTCTTT,CASSQDTRQDLNTEAFF
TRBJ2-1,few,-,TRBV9,TGTGCCAGCAGCCCCGACAGTAATGAGCAGTTCTTC,CASSPDSNEQFF
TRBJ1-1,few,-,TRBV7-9,TGTGCCAGCAGCTTAGTGTCGGGGGCGCGGAGCACTGAAGCTTTCTTT,CASSLVSGARSTEAFF
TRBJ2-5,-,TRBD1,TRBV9,TGTGCCAGCGGCGGCTACGGGACAGCCCAAGAGACCCAGTACTTC,CASGGYGTAQETQYF
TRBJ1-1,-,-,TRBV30,TGTGCCTGGAGCCCAGGGCAGCTGAACACTGAAGCTTTCTTT,CAWSPGQLNTEAFF
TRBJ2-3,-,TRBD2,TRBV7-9,TGTGCCAGCAGCTCCCCGACCGGGACTAGCGGCACAGATACGCAGTATTTT,CASSSPTGTSGTDTQYF
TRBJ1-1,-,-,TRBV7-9,TGTGCCAGCAGCTTAGAGACCCCTGAAGCTTTCTTT,CASSLETPEAFF
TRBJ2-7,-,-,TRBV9,TGTGCCAGCTCAAAGTTTCTGGCGGACCCCTACGAGCAGTACTTC,CASSKFLADPYEQYF
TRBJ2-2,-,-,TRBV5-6,TGTGCCAGCAGCTTGCCGAACACCGGGGAGCTGTTTTTT,CASSLPNTGELFF
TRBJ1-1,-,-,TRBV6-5,TGTGCCAGCAGAGGGGAGGGTTCGCCGAACACTGAAGCTTTCTTT,CASRGEGSPNTEAFF
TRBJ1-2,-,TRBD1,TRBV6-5,TGTGCCAGCAGTTACGGGACAGCGACTAACTATGGCTACACCTTC,CASSYGTATNYGYTF
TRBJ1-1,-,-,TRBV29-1,TGCAGCTCTTATGGGAGGCCGATGAACACTGAAGCTTTCTTT,CSSYGRPMNTEAFF
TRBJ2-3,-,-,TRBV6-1,TGTGCCAGCACGTGGGTCCGACCCACAGATACGCAGTATTTT,CASTWVRPTDTQYF
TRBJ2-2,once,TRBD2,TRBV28,TGTGCCAGCAGTCTCCGACTAGCGGGAGGGCCGAACGGGGAGCTGTTTTTT,CASSLRLAGGPNGELFF
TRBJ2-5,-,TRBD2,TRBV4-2,TGTGCCAGCAGCCCTGCACATAGCGGGCCTGCAGAAGAGACCCAGTACTTC,CASSPAHSGPAEETQYF
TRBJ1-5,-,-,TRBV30,TGTGCCTGGAGTGTACTTTCGGGCCAGCCCCAGCATTTT,CAWSVLSGQPQHF
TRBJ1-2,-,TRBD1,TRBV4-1,TGCGCCAGCAGCCAACCGATGAAGGACAGGGGAGGCTATGGCTACACCTTC,CASSQPMKDRGGYGYTF
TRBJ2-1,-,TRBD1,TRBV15,TGTGCCACCAGCAGTTATCCAGGGGGCATCTACAATGAGCAGTTCTTC,CATSSYPGGIYNEQFF
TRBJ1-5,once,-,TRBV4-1,TGCGCCAGCACCCCCCAAGCTTATAGCAATCAGCCCCAGCATTTT,CASTPQAYSNQPQHF
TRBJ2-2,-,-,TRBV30,TGTGCCTGGAGTGTGGTCACCGGGGAGCTGTTTTTT,CAWSVVTGELFF
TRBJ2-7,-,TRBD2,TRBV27,TGTGCCAGCGCCGGGACTAGAGACTACGAGCAGTACTTC,CASAGTRDYEQYF
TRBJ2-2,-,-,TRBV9,TGTGCCAGCAGCGTAGAGCCAGGGAGGTCCGGGGAGCTGTTTTTT,CASSVEPGRSGELFF
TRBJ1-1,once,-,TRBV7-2,TGTGCCAGCAGCCTCGACAGGAACACTGAAGCTTTCTTT,CASSLDRNTEAFF
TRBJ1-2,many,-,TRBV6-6,TGTGCCAGCAGTTACTCAAAAGCTAACTATGGCTACACCTTC,CASSYSKANYGYTF
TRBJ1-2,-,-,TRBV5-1,TGCGCCAGCAGCTTGGGTGGAGCCTATGGCTACACCTTC,CASSLGGAYGYTF
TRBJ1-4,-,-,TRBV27,TGTGCCAGCGCGAGGACAGTGGTTAATGAAAAACTGTTTTTT,CASARTVVNEKLFF
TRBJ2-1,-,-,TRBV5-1,TGCGCCAGCAGCTTGATTTGGGATGAGCAGTTCTTC,CASSLIWDEQFF
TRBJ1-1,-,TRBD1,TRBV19,TGTGCCAGTAGTATAGATCGGTCGGCAGGGGGGCACACTGAAGCTTTCTTT,CASSIDRSAGGHTEAFF
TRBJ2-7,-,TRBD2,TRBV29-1,TGCAGCGTCGTGACTAGCGGGGGGTCCTACGGCTCCTACGAGCAGTACTTC,CSVVTSGGSYGSYEQYF
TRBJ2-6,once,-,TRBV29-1,TGCAGCGTTGGGTCAGGGGCTGGGGCCAACGTCCTGACTTTC,CSVGSGAGANVLTF
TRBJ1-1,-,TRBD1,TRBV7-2,TGTGCCAGCAGCGAACAGGGACAGGTGAACACTGAAGCTTTCTTT,CASSEQGQVNTEAFF
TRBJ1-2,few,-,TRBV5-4,TGTGCCAGCAGCCGAGGGGGGGACTATGGCTACACCTTC,CASSRGGDYGYTF
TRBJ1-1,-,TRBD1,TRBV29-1,TGCAGCGTCAAAAGGGGGCTTAACACTGAAGCTTTCTTT,CSVKRGLNTEAFF
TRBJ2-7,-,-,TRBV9,TGTGCCAGCAGCGTAGGGTTACCTGGGTACGAGCAGTACTTC,CASSVGLPGYEQYF
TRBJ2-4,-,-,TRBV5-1,TGCGCCAGCAGCTTCGATCGTAACATTCAGTACTTC,CASSFDRNIQYF
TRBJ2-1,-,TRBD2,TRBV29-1,TGCAGCGTTGATAAAGCGGGACTAGCGGGGGGAGCTAATGAGCAGTTCTTC,CSVDKAGLAGGANEQFF
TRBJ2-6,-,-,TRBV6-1,TGTGCCAGCACTATAGGGTCCTCTGGGGCCAACGTCCTGACTTTC,CASTIGSSGANVLTF
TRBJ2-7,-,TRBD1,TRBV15,TGTGCCACCAGCAGAACCCAAAACAGGGGCTCCTACGAGCAGTACTTC,CATSRTQNRGSYEQYF
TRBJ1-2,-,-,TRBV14,TGTGCCAGCAGCCGAACCCGACAGTCGGATGGCTACACCTTC,CASSRTRQSDGYTF
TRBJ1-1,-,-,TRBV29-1,TGCAGCGCAAAGTATACTGAAGCTTTCTTT,CSAKYTEAFF
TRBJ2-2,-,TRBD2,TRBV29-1,TGCAGCGTTTCCCCAGGACTAGCGGGGACCGGGGAGCTGTTTTTT,CSVSPGLAGTGELFF
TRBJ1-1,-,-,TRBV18,TGTGCCAGCTCACCAAGCCAGTCCAGTGAAGCTTTCTTT,CASSPSQSSEAFF
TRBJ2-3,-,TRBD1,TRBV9,TGTGCCAGCAGCCACACCGGACAGGGCAGGACAGATACGCAGTATTTT,CASSHTGQGRTDTQYF
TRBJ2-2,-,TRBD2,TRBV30,TGTGCCTGGAGTCCGGGGCTAGCGGGGGACCTCACCGGGGAGCTGTTTTTT,CAWSPGLAGDLTGELFF
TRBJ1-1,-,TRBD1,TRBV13,TGTGCCAGCAGCTCCGACAGGGTGGAGGTAGTTACTGAAGCTTTCTTT,CASSSDRVEVVTEAFF
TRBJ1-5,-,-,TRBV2,TGTGCCAGCAGTGAACAGGGGAGCCAGCCCCAGCATTTT,CASSEQGSQPQHF
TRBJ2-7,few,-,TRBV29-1,TGCAGCGTTAAGGGGTCCTACGAGCAGTACTTC,CSVKGSYEQYF
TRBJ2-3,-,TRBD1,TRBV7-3,TGTGCCAGCAGCGAGGACAGGGTCGCAGATACGCAGTATTTT,CASSEDRVADTQYF
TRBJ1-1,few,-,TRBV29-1,TGCAGCGTTTCGGGGCTGGCAATGAACACTGAAGCTTTCTTT,CSVSGLAMNTEAFF